There are a few counts of the clone carrying this TCR beta chain. These data come from a study of T cells in Graves' hyperthyroidism and ophthalmopathy. This CDR3 is 12 amino acids long. The germline V gene encodes CDR1 DFQATT and CDR2 SNEGSKA (reference sequence). Trimming cost V 3 bases and J 13 bases; bases outside gene matches: 5. RNA transcripts gave rise to amplified TCR beta CDR3 regions. Using the HTBI primer set, a first-round RT-PCR was run on the TCR CDR3. MiXCR, run by TCRdb on the multiplex PCR reads, gives a single entry per CDR3 protein. This table has about 500,000 distinct CDR3 sequences, roughly 15% appearing once.

This clonotype was obtained from a woman aged 25 to 39 with Graves' ophthalmopathy. The material sequenced was blood. The chain employs TRBV20-1 and TRBJ1-6, with TRBD1 matching over 8 bases. CDR3 sequence: CSARDRVGPLHF. CDR3 DNA sequence: TGCAGTGCTAGGGACAGGGTTGGGCCCCTCCACTTT.